The clone carrying this T cell receptor beta chain has just one count. The target antigen is unknown. The CDR3 spans 18 residues. Trimming removed 6 bases from V and 0 bases from J; junction bases left unmatched: 14. Germline CDR1 LGHNT, CDR2 FRNRAP. Generated by immunoSEQ multiplex PCR, the TCRdb table keeps only in-frame clones and is missing some. The sample includes about 150,000 clones, under 95% of them seen just once. This entry is derived from a study of T cell responses to AZD1222 COVID-19 vaccine. Study-wide results and limits: All repertoire sampling was performed exclusively after the peak T cell response. The breadth and depth of Spike-specific TCRs increased once two AZD1222 doses had been given. Seropositivity was recorded at baseline in only 6 or 7 AZD1222 recipients. Donors were chiefly white British, with a greater number of females, and clonal diversity was perhaps underestimated.

Sample: peripheral blood, taken on day 0 of AZD1222 vaccination. The V call is TRBV12-5, the J call TRBJ1-5; 7 bases agree with TRBD1. The source is an adult in good health. Written as DNA, the CDR3 is TGTGCTAGTGGCCAGACCGGGACAGCCTCTTATAGCAATCAGCCCCAGCATTTT. Protein product: CASGQTGTASYSNQPQHF.